What follows describes a single TCR beta chain. The entry originates in a study of blood T cell repertoires in COVID-19. Whole-study context: Whether acute or convalescent, the COVID-19 samples came from the United States, Italy and Spain.

Method: immunoSEQ multiplex PCR; TCRdb's copy keeps in-frame clones and lacks some. The table shows approximately 50,000 clones, with approximately 85% occurring only once. V dropped 2 bases and J dropped 5 bases, with 18 bases sitting between them. The CDR3 is 15 residues long. CDR1 and CDR2 from the germline V gene are GTSNPN and SVGIG (reference sequence). This chain links TRBV30 with TRBJ1-1; tentatively, D is TRBD1 (5 bases). Sequenced sample: peripheral blood. The TCR originated in a man in his 60s with acute or convalescent COVID-19. DNA of the CDR3: TGTGCCTGGAGTAAGCCCAGGGAGGTTGGGACTGAAGCTTTCTTT. It codes for CAWSKPREVGTEAFF.